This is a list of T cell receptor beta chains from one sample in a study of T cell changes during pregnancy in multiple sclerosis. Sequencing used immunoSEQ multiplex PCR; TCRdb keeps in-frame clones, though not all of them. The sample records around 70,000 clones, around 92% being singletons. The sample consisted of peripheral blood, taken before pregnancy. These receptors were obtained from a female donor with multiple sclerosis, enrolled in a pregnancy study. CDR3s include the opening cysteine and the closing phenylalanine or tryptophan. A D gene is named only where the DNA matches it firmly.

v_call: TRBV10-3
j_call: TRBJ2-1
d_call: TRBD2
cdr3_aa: CAIGPGLAVSYNEQFF

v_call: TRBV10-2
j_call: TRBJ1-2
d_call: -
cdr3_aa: CASSDLGYYGYTF

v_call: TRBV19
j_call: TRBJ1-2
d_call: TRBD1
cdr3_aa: CASSTGQGIGYTF

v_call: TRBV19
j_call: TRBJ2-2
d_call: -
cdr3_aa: CASNMIRGSGELFF

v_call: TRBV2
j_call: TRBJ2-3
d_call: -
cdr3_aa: CAGRDLGTDTQYF

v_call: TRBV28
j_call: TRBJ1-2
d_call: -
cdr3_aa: CASSLGHLVGYTF

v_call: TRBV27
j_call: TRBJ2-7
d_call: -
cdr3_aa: CASSLGTYYEQYF

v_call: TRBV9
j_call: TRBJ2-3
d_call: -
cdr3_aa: CASSVGQGPDTQYF

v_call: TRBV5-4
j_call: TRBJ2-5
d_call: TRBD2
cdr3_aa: CASSFSATSGRAVRETQYF

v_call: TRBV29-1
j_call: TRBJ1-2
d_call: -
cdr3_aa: CSVKRRDTTYGYTF

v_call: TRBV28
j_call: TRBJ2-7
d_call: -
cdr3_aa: CASRIDSSYEQYF

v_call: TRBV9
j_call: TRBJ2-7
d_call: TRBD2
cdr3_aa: CASSTHTGTSGTYEQYF

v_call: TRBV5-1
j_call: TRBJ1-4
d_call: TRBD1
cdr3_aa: CASSLTGTGNEKLFF

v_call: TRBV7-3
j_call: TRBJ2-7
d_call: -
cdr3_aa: CASSPGGLTPYEQYF

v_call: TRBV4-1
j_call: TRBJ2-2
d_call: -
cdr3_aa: CASSQVQGWTGELFF

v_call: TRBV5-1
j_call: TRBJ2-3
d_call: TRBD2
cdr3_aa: CASSLGLGGTDTQYF

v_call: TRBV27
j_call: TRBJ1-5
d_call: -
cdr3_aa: CASSLSAGVQPQHF

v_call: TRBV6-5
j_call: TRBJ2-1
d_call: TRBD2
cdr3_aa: CASRPLAGGSNEQFF

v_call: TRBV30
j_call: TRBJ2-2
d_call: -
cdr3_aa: CAWRRGNTGELFF

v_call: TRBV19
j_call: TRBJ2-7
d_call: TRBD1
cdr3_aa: CASSIVQGQGPYEQYF

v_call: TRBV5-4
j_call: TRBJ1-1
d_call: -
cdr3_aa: CASSRGGRQSMNTEAFF

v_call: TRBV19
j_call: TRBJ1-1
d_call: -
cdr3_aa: CASEQGLGSTEAFF

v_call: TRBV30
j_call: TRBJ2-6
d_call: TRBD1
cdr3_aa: CAWSGDRVSGANVLTF

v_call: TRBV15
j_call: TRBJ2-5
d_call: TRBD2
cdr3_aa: CATSRLTSGQETQYF

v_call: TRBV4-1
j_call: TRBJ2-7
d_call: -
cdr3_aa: CASSQVLDSYEQYF

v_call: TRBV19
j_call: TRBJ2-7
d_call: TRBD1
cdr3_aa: CASSTGGTYEQYF

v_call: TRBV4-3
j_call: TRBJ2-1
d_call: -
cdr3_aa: CASSQLSGWEQFF

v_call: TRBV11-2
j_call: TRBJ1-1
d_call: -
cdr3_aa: CASSLDGNTEAFF

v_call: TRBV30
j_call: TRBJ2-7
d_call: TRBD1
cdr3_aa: CAWSTGGYEQYF

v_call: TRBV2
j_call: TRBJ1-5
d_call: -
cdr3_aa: CASSGDMRSNQPQHF

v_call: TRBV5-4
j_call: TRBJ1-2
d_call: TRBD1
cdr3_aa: CASSAAGQGTDGYTF

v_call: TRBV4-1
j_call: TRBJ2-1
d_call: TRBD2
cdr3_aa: CASSVLPGLASNEQFF

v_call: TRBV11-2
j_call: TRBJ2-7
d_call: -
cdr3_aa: CASSPRVAATSYEQYF

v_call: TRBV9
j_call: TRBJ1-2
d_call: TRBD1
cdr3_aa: CATPGQTNGYTF

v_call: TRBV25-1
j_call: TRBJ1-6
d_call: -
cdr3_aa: CASKLLNSPLHF

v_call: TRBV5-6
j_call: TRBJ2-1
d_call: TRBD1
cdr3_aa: CASSFGTGIVDEQFF

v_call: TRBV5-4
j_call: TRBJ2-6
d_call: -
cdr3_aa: CASSPEVVLGRGANVLTF

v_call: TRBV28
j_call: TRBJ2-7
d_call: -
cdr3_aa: CASSLITGLSYEQYF

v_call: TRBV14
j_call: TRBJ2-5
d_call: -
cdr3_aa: CASSSGLVRETQYF

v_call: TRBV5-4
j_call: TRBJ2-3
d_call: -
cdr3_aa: CASSSGTWGMDTQYF

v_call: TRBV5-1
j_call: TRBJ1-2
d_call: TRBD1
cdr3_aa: CASRPGTDYGYTF

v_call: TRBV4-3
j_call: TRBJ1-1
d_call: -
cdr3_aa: CASRLQGLDTEAFF

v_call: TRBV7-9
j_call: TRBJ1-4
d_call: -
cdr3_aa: CASTRDGGEKLFF

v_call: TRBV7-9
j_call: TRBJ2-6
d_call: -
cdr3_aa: CASSSWANGGANVLTF

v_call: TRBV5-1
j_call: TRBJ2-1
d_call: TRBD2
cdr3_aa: CASSGLSGRARDEQFF

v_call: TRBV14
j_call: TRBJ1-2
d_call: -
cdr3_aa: CASSQDPGRGYGYTF

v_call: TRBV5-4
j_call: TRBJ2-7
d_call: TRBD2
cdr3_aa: CASSLSGGRGWEQYF

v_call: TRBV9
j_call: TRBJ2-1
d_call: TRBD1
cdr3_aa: CASRLNGTGRGVEQFF

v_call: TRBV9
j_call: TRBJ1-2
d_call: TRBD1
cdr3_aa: CASSPGTGGLSGYTF